This record concerns one T cell receptor (beta chain) sequence. The germline V gene has CDR1 SGHVS and CDR2 FQNEAQ. The CDR3 totals 13 residues. The V and J ends lost 7 bases and 2 bases, in that order; junction bases with no gene match: 5. The data stem from a study of cytomegalovirus exposure and HLA in healthy donors. This PCR relied on a set of 60 Vbeta primers and 13 Jbeta primers. Repertoires were generated with immunoSEQ multiplex PCR, while TCRdb's copy carries only in-frame clones and drops some. Here the sample spans under 200,000 clones, 70% to 90% being singletons. The chain links TRBV7-8 to TRBJ2-7; TRBD1 matches 7 bases. Sequenced sample: PBMCs. The source is a woman aged 25 to 39 in good health and CMV-seropositive. The CDR3 loop is CASNDGQAYEQYF. For the CDR3, the DNA is TGTGCCAGCAACGACGGACAGGCCTACGAGCAGTACTTC.